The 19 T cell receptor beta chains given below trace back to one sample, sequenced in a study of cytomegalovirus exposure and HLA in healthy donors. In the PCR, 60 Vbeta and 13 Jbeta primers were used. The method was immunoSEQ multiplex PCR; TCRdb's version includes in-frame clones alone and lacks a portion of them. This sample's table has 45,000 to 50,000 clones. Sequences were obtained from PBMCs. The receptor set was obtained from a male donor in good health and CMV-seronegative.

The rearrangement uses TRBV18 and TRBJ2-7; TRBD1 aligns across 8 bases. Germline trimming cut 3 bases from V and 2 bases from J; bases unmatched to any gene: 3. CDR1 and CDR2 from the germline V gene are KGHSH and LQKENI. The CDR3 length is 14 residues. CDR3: CASSPWTGTYEQYF. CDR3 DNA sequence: TGTGCCAGCTCACCCTGGACAGGGACCTACGAGCAGTACTTC.

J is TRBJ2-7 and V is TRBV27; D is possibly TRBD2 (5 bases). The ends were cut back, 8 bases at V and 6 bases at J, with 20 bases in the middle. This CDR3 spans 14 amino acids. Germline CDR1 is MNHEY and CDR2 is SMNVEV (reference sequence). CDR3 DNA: TGTGCCAGCGCCGGGAATCGGGTGAGCGGCGAGCAGTACTTC. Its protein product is CASAGNRVSGEQYF.

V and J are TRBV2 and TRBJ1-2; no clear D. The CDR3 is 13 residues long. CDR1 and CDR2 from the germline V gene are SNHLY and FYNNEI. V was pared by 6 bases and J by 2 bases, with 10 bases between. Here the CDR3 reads CASRQEGNYGYTF. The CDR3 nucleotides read TGTGCCAGCAGGCAGGAGGGAAACTATGGCTACACCTTC. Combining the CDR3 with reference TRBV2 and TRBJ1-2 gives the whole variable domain EPEVTQTPSHQVTQMGQEVILRCVPISNHLYFYWYRQILGQKVEFLVSFYNNEISEKSEIFDDQFSVERPDGSNFTLKIRSTKLEDSAMYFCASRQEGNYGYTFGSGTRLTVV.

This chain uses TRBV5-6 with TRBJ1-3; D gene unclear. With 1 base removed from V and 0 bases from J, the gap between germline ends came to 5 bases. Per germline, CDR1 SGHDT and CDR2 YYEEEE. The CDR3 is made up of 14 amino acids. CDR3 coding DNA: TGTGCCAGCAGCTTGTCCCTCTCTGGAAACACCATATATTTT. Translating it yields CASSLSLSGNTIYF.

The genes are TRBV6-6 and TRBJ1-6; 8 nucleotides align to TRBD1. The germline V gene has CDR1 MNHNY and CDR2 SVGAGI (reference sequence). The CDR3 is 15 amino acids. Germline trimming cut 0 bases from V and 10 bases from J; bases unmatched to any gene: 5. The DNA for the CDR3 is TGTGCCAGCAGTTACTCCGGACAGGGAGGATCACCCCTCCACTTT. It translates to CASSYSGQGGSPLHF.

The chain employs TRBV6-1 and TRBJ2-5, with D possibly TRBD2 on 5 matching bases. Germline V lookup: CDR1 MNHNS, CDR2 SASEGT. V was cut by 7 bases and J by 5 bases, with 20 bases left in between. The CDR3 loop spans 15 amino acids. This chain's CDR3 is CASTASGNPKETQYF. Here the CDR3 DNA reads TGTGCCAGCACGGCGTCGGGGAACCCCAAGGAGACCCAGTACTTC.

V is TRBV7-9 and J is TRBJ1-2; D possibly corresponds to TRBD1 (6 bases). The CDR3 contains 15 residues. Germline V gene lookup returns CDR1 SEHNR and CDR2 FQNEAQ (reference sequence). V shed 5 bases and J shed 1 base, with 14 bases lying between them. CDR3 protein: CASSPPRTDNYGYTF. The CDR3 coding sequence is TGTGCCAGCAGCCCACCGCGGACAGATAACTATGGCTACACCTTC.

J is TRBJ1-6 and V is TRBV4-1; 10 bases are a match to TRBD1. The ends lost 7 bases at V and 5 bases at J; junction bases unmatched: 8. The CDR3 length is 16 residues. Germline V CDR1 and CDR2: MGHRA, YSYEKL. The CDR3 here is CASNPGGTGDNSPLHF. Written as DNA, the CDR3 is TGCGCCAGCAACCCAGGCGGGACAGGGGATAATTCACCCCTCCACTTT.

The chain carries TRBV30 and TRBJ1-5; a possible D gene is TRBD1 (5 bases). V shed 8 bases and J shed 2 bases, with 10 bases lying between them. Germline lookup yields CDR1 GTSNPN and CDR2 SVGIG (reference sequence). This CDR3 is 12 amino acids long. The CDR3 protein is CAAGFGNQPQHF. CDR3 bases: TGTGCCGCAGGGTTCGGCAATCAGCCCCAGCATTTT.

For the CDR3, the DNA is TGCAGTGCTCTGAGGGACACTGAAGCTTTCTTT. This gives the protein CSALRDTEAFF. The gene calls are TRBV20-1 and TRBJ1-1, with D unclear. V lost 5 bases and J lost 3, with 7 bases in between. The CDR3 has 11 amino acids. CDR1 and CDR2 (germline): DFQATT, SNEGSKA (reference sequence).

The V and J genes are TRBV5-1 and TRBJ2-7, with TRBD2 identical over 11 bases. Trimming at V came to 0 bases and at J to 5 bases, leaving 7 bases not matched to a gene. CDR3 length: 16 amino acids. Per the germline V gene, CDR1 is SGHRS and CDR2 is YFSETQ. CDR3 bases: TGCGCCAGCAGCTTGGCCAACCTAGCGGGGGGAAACGAGCAGTACTTC. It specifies CASSLANLAGGNEQYF.

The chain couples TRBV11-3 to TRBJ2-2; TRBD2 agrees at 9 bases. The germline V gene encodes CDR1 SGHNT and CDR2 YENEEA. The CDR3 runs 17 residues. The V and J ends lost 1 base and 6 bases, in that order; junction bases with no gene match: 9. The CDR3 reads CASSLGYSSGGSGELFF. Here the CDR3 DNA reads TGTGCCAGCAGCTTAGGATACAGTAGCGGGGGATCCGGGGAGCTGTTTTTT.

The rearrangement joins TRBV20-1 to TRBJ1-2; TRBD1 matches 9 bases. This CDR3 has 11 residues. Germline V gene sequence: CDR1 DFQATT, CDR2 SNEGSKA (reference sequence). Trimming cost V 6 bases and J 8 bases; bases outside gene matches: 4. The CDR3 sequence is CSAGQGWGYTF. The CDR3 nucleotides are TGCAGTGCGGGACAGGGTTGGGGCTACACCTTC.

The chain's CDR3 is CASSYGRRLAGELFF. CDR3 sequence (DNA): TGTGCCAGCAGTTATGGGAGACGTTTGGCCGGGGAGCTGTTTTTT. The chain uses TRBV6-6 and TRBJ2-2; the D gene is possibly TRBD2 (5 bases). This CDR3 contains 15 residues. With 3 bases removed from V and 6 bases from J, the gap between germline ends came to 14 bases. Looked up from germline, CDR1 is MNHNY and CDR2 is SVGAGI (reference sequence).

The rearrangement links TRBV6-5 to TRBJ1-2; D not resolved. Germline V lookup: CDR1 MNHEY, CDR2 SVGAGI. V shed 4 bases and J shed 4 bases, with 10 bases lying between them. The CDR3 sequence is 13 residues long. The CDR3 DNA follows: TGTGCCAGCAGTTGGGCAGGTCCCTATGGCTACACCTTC. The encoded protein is CASSWAGPYGYTF.

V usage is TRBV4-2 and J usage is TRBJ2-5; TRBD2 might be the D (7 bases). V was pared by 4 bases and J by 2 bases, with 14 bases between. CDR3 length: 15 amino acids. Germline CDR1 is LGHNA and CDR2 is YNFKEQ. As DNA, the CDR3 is TGTGCCAGCAGCCGCCCGGGGGGCTTACAAGAGACCCAGTACTTC. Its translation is CASSRPGGLQETQYF.

CDR3 sequence reads: CASSLVQTNQPQHF. The CDR3 region has the DNA TGTGCCAGCAGCTTGGTACAGACCAATCAGCCCCAGCATTTT. The chain has TRBV5-5 and TRBJ1-5; no clear D gene. CDR1 and CDR2 (germline): SGHKS, YYEKEE (reference sequence). This CDR3 has 14 amino acids. The V gene lost 0 bases and the J gene lost 3 bases, with 7 bases spanning the gap. Full variable domain (missing parts from reference TRBV5-5 and TRBJ1-5): DAGVTQSPTHLIKTRGQQVTLRCSPISGHKSVSWYQQVLGQGPQFIFQYYEKEERGRGNFPDRFSARQFPNYSSELNVNALLLGDSALYLCASSLVQTNQPQHFGDGTRLSIL.

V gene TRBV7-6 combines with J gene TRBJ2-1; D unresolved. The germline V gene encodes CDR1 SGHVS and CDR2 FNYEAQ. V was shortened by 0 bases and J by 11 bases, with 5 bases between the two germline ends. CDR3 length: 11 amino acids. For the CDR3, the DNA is TGTGCCAGCAGCTTAGCTACTCAGCAGTTCTTC. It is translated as CASSLATQQFF. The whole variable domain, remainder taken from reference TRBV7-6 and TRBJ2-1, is GAGVSQSPRYKVTKRGQDVALRCDPISGHVSLYWYRQALGQGPEFLTYFNYEAQQDKSGLPNDRFSAERPEGSISTLTIQRTEQRDSAMYRCASSLATQQFFGPGTRLTVL.

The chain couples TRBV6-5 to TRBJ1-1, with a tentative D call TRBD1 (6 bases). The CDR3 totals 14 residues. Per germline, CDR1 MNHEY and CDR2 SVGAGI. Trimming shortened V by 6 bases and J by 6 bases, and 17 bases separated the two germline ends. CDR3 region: CASRARGQVSEAFF. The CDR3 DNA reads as TGTGCCAGCAGGGCAAGGGGACAAGTTTCTGAAGCTTTCTTT.